These 10 T cell receptor beta chains were all obtained from the same sample, sequenced in a study of blood T cells in healthy people across ages. Sample-barcoded 5' priming and a J-beta primer mix drove a second PCR of about 6 to 12 cycles. TCRdb recomputed calls from the 5' RACE reads with MiXCR, one row per CDR3 protein. The sample lists 750,000 to 950,000 distinct CDR3 sequences, about 28% occurring once. Separately, the same data were catalogued under a study of T cells of mothers and their children.

Sequencing was carried out using blood. Receptors originate from a woman aged 40-49 years in good health.

J is TRBJ2-6 and V is TRBV6-1, with 9 nucleotides matching TRBD2. CDR3 size: 17 residues. Unmatched junction bases numbered 4, after V lost 4 bases and J lost 0 bases. Germline loops: CDR1 MNHNS, CDR2 SASEGT. The CDR3, as DNA: TGTGCCAGCAGTGCGCTTAGCGGGGGCTCTGGGGCCAACGTCCTGACTTTC. Protein sequence: CASSALSGGSGANVLTF.

V gene TRBV4-3 combines with J gene TRBJ1-6; D remains unclear. There are 14 residues in the CDR3. The germline CDR1 and CDR2 sequences are LGHNA and YSLEER. V was cut by 0 bases and J by 7 bases, with 7 bases left in between. DNA for the CDR3: TGCGCCAGCAGCCAAGATTCCCGCAATTCACCCCTCCACTTT. Its protein product is CASSQDSRNSPLHF.

This clonotype was seen more than once but under ten times. The V gene is TRBV28, the J gene TRBJ2-3; D ambiguous. This CDR3 is built from 13 residues. Trimming stripped 7 bases from V and 0 bases from J, with 8 bases between. Germline V lookup: CDR1 MDHEN, CDR2 SYDVKM. The CDR3 region has the DNA TGTGCCAGCATCGACTCTAGCACAGATACGCAGTATTTT. Its translation is CASIDSSTDTQYF.

This clonotype was seen only a few times. The V and J genes are TRBV18 and TRBJ2-3; D is possibly TRBD1 (6 bases). V dropped 4 bases and J dropped 0 bases, with 20 bases sitting between them. CDR3 length: 18 amino acids. Germline V gene lookup returns CDR1 KGHSH and CDR2 LQKENI. CDR3 amino acids: CASSQSPAGDPSTDTQYF. In DNA form, the CDR3 reads TGTGCCAGCTCACAGAGCCCCGCAGGGGACCCTAGCACAGATACGCAGTATTTT.

This clonotype was recorded a few times. The chain is built from TRBV6-2 or TRBV6-3 and TRBJ1-5, with D uncertain. The CDR3 is 17 residues long. Germline V gene lookup returns CDR1 MNHEY and CDR2 SVGEGT. V lost 0 bases to trimming and J lost 0 bases, with 12 bases between them. CDR3 protein: CASSYSKSRNSNQPQHF. The CDR3 DNA follows: TGTGCCAGCAGTTACTCGAAGTCCAGAAATAGCAATCAGCCCCAGCATTTT.

This clonotype has a handful of counts. J is TRBJ1-5 and V is TRBV28; D uncertain. This CDR3 has 16 amino acids. Trimming took 1 base from V and 2 from J, leaving 12 bases between them. CDR1 is MDHEN and CDR2 is SYDVKM in the germline V gene. The CDR3 DNA sequence: TGTGCCAGCAGTTTATTGACACCGGCTGGCAATCAGCCCCAGCATTTT. Translation gives CASSLLTPAGNQPQHF.

This chain uses TRBV24-1 with TRBJ2-1; 11 bases are shared with TRBD2. The CDR3 has 17 amino acids. Trimming at V came to 3 bases and at J to 10 bases, leaving 13 bases not matched to a gene. The V gene's germline CDR1 is KGHDR and CDR2 SFDVKD. The CDR3 loop is CATSDPGRLAGKEEQFF. CDR3 bases: TGTGCCACCAGTGATCCCGGCCGACTAGCGGGGAAGGAAGAGCAGTTCTTC.

This clonotype was counted at least ten times. The rearrangement links TRBV15 to TRBJ2-6; D unclear. This CDR3 is built from 16 residues. The germline V and J ends were trimmed by 0 bases and 0 bases, with 6 bases remaining between them. Germline CDR1 reads LNHNV; CDR2 reads YYDKDF (reference sequence). This CDR3 is CATSRDTRSGANVLTF. The CDR3 nucleotides read TGTGCCACCAGCAGAGATACGCGCTCTGGGGCCAACGTCCTGACTTTC.

This clonotype appeared a few times. The chain has TRBV12-3 or TRBV12-4 and TRBJ2-7; TRBD1 agrees at 9 bases. The CDR3 has 14 amino acids. The V and J ends lost 6 bases and 5 bases, in that order; junction bases with no gene match: 8. The CDR3 protein is CASRETGGTHEQYF. In DNA, the CDR3 is TGTGCCAGCAGAGAGACAGGGGGGACCCACGAGCAGTACTTC.

This clonotype was seen a handful of times. The rearrangement joins TRBV7-8 to TRBJ2-2; TRBD1 is a possible D gene (5 bases). The CDR3 length is 17 residues. Per the germline V gene, CDR1 is SGHVS and CDR2 is FQNEAQ. Trimming took off 3 bases at V and 1 base at J, with 15 bases between the two ends. CDR3 loop: CASSLILGALNTGELFF. The CDR3 DNA reads as TGTGCCAGCAGCTTGATCCTAGGGGCCCTGAACACCGGGGAGCTGTTTTTT.